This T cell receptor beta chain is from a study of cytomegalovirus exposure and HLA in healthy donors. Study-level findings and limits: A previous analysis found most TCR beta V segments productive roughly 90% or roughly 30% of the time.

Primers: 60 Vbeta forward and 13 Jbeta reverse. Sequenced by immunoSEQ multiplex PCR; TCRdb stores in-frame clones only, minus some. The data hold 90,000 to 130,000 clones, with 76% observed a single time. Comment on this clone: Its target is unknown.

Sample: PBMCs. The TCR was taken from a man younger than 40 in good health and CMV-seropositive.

The CDR3 loop reads CASSLGRANEKLFF. CDR3 coding DNA: TGCGCCAGCAGCTTGGGTCGTGCGAATGAAAAACTGTTTTTT. The chain carries TRBV5-1 and TRBJ1-4; D unclear. Trimming removed 0 bases from V and 5 bases from J, with 8 bases in between. CDR3 length equals 14 residues. From germline, CDR1 is SGHRS and CDR2 YFSETQ.